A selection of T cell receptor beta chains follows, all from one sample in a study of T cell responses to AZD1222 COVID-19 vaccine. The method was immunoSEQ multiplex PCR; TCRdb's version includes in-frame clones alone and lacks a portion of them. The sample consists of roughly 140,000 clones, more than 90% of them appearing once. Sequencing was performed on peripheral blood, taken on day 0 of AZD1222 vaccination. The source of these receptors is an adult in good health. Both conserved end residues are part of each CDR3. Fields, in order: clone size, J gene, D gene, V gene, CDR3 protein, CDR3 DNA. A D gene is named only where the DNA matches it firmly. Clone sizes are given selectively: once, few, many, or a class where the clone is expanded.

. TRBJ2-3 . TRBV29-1 CSVDEGGQSTDTQYF TGCAGCGTCGACGAGGGTGGGCAGAGCACAGATACGCAGTATTTT
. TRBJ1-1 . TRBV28 CASSLPALTNTEAFF TGTGCCAGCAGTCTCCCCGCACTCACGAACACTGAAGCTTTCTTT
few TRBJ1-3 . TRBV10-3 CAISRDRSSGNTIYF TGTGCCATCAGCCGGGACCGAAGCTCTGGAAACACCATATATTTT
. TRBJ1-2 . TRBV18 CASSPYDRGDYGYTF TGTGCCAGCTCACCATACGACCGGGGAGACTATGGCTACACCTTC
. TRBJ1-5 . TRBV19 CASSRTGGSNQPQHF TGTGCCAGTAGTCGGACCGGGGGGAGCAATCAGCCCCAGCATTTT
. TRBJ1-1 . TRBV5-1 CASSKLGNTEAFF TGCGCCAGCAGCAAACTAGGGAACACTGAAGCTTTCTTT
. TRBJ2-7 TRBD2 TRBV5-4 CASSRLAGSSYEQYF TGTGCCAGCAGCAGACTAGCGGGAAGCTCCTACGAGCAGTACTTC
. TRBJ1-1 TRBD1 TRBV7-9 CASSLVQGVGTEAFF TGTGCCAGCAGCTTAGTCCAGGGGGTGGGCACTGAAGCTTTCTTT
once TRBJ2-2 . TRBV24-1 CATSDADGYTGELFF TGTGCCACCAGTGATGCGGACGGATACACCGGGGAGCTGTTTTTT
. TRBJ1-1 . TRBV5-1 CASSLLGTNTEAFF TGCGCCAGCAGCTTGTTGGGGACCAACACTGAAGCTTTCTTT
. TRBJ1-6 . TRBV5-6 CASSGRLDSPLHF TGTGCCAGCAGCGGGAGGTTGGATTCACCCCTCCACTTT
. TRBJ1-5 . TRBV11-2 CASSLEGNSNQPQHF TGTGCCAGCAGCTTAGAGGGAAATAGCAATCAGCCCCAGCATTTT
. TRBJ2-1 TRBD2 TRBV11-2 CASSLVPGRGEQFF TGTGCCAGCAGCTTAGTCCCCGGGAGGGGTGAGCAGTTCTTC
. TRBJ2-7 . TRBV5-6 CASSFGLASYEQYF TGTGCCAGCAGCTTCGGCCTAGCTTCCTACGAGCAGTACTTC
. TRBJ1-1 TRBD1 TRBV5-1 CASSLQGAGTEAFF TGCGCCAGCAGCTTGCAGGGGGCGGGGACTGAAGCTTTCTTT
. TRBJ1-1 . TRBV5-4 CASSSEQNTEAFF TGTGCCAGCAGTTCTGAGCAGAACACTGAAGCTTTCTTT
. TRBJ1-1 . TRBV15 CATSADYTEAFF TGTGCCACCAGCGCGGACTACACGGAAGCTTTCTTT
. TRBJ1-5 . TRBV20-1 CSASAGGSNQPQHF TGCAGTGCTAGTGCGGGGGGGAGCAATCAGCCCCAGCATTTT
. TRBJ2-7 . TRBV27 CASSPRAQKGEQYF TGTGCCAGCAGCCCCCGGGCCCAAAAGGGCGAGCAGTACTTC
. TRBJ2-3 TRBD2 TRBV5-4 CASSATLAVDTQYF TGTGCCAGCAGCGCGACCCTAGCGGTCGATACGCAGTATTTT
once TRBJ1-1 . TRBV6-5 CASSYEAYTEAFF TGTGCCAGCAGTTACGAGGCCTACACTGAAGCTTTCTTT
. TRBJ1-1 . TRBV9 CASSVGGLPMNTEAFF TGTGCCAGCAGCGTAGGAGGACTCCCTATGAACACTGAAGCTTTCTTT
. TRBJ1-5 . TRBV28 CASTYGGEEPQHF TGTGCCAGCACTTATGGGGGGGAAGAGCCCCAGCATTTT
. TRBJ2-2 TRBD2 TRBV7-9 CASSSPSGRTGELFF TGTGCCAGCAGCTCCCCTAGCGGGAGGACCGGGGAGCTGTTTTTT
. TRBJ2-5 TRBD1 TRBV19 CASSIARGHETQYF TGTGCCAGTAGTATTGCAAGGGGGCATGAGACCCAGTACTTC
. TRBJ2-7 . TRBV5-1 CASSPDGISYEQYF TGCGCCAGCAGTCCCGACGGAATCTCCTACGAGCAGTACTTC
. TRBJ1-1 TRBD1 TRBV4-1 CASSRGPGTGVTEAFF TGCGCCAGCAGCCGAGGTCCCGGGACAGGGGTAACTGAAGCTTTCTTT
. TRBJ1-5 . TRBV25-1 CASRQGNQPQHF TGTGCCAGCAGACAGGGAAATCAGCCCCAGCATTTT
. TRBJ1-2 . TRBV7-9 CASRPTGDYGYTF TGTGCCAGCAGACCCACGGGTGACTATGGCTACACCTTC
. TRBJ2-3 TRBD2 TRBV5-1 CASSLALAGTPTDTQYF TGCGCCAGCAGCCTCGCGCTAGCGGGAACTCCCACAGATACGCAGTATTTT
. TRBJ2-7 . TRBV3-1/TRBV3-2 CASSQDPEERQIHEQYF TGTGCCAGCAGCCAAGATCCGGAGGAAAGACAAATCCACGAGCAGTACTTC
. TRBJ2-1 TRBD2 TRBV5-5 CASSLAGEAYNEQFF TGTGCCAGCAGCTTAGCGGGAGAAGCCTACAATGAGCAGTTCTTC
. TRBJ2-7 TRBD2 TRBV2 CASSAGLAEIYEQYF TGTGCCAGCAGTGCAGGGCTAGCGGAGATCTACGAGCAGTACTTC
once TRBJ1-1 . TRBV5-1 CASYEGTGNTEAFF TGCGCCAGCTATGAGGGGACCGGGAACACTGAAGCTTTCTTT
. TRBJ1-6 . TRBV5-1 CASSLVPIDSPLHF TGCGCCAGCAGCTTGGTTCCAATTGATTCACCCCTCCACTTT
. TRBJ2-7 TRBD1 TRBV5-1 CASSVDRAQPYEQYF TGCGCCAGCAGCGTCGACAGGGCCCAACCCTACGAGCAGTACTTC
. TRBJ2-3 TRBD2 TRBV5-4 CASSQDGGGIYTQYF TGTGCCAGCAGTCAGGACGGGGGAGGGATTTATACGCAGTATTTT
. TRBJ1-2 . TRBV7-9 CASSLAENGYTF TGTGCCAGCAGCTTAGCAGAGAATGGCTACACCTTC
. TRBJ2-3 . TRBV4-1 CASSQQLGTDTQYF TGCGCCAGCAGCCAACAGCTGGGCACAGATACGCAGTATTTT
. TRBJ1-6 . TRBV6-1 CASSEGGSGNSPLHF TGTGCCAGCAGTGAAGGAGGGAGTGGGAATTCACCCCTCCACTTT
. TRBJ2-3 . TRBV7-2 CASSLDPSTDTQYF TGTGCCAGCAGCCTCGATCCTTCCACAGATACGCAGTATTTT
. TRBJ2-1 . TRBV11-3 CASSKGGSEDEQFF TGTGCCAGCAGCAAGGGGGGTAGCGAGGATGAGCAGTTCTTC
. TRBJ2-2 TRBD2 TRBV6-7 CASSYSLAGLNTGELFF TGTGCCAGCAGTTACTCGCTAGCGGGACTGAACACCGGGGAGCTGTTTTTT
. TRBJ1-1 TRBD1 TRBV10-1 CASSEQQGAEAFF TGCGCCAGCAGTGAGCAACAGGGGGCTGAAGCTTTCTTT
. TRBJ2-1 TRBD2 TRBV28 CASSHPVRARTSGSRRGEQFF TGTGCCAGCAGTCACCCAGTAAGGGCTCGGACTAGCGGGTCCAGGAGGGGTGAGCAGTTCTTC
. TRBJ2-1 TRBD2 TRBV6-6 CASSRSNLAGDEQFF TGTGCCAGCAGTCGATCCAATTTAGCGGGAGATGAGCAGTTCTTC
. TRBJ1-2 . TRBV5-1 CASSFSYGGPDGYTF TGCGCCAGCAGCTTCTCGTACGGTGGACCGGATGGCTACACCTTC
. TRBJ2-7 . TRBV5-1 CASSLRRSYEQYF TGCGCCAGCAGCTTGCGCCGAAGCTACGAGCAGTACTTC
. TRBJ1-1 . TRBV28 CASSSTVNTEAFF TGTGCCAGCAGTTCGACAGTAAACACTGAAGCTTTCTTT
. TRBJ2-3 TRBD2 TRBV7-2 CASSSMARLAGGADTQYF TGTGCCAGCAGCTCCATGGCCCGACTAGCGGGAGGCGCAGATACGCAGTATTTT
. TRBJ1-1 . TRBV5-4 CASSPPGAGNTEAFF TGTGCCAGCAGCCCCCCCGGGGCAGGGAACACTGAAGCTTTCTTT
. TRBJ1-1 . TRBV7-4 CASSLCPANTEAFF TGTGCCAGCAGCTTATGTCCGGCGAACACTGAAGCTTTCTTT
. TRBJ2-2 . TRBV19 CASSIGGGRIGELFF TGTGCCAGTAGTATAGGTGGGGGGCGTATCGGGGAGCTGTTTTTT